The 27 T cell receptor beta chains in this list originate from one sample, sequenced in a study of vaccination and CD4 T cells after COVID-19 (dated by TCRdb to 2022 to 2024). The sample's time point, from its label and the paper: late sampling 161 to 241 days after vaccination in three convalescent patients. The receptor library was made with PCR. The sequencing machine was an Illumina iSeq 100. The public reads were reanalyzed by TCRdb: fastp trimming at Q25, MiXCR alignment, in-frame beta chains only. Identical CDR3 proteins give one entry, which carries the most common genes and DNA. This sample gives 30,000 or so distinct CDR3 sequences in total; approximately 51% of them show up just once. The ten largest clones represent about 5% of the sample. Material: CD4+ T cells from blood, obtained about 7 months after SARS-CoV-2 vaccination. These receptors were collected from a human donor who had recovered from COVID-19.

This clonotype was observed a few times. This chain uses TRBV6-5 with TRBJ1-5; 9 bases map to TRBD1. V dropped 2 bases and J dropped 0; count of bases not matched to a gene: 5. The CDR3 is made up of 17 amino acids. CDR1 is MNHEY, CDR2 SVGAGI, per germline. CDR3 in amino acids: CASSYADRGYSNQPQHF. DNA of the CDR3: TGTGCCAGCAGTTACGCCGACAGGGGGTATAGCAATCAGCCCCAGCATTTT.

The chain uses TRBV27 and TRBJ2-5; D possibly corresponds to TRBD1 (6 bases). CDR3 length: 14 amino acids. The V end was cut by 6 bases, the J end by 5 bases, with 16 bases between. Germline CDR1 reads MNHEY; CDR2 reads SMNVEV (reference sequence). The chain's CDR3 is CASRASLGAETQYF. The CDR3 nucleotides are TGTGCCAGCAGAGCGAGTTTGGGGGCGGAGACCCAGTACTTC.

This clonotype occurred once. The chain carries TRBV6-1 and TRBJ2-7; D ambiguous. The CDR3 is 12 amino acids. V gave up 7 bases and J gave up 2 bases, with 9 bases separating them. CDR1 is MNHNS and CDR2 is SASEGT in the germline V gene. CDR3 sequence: CASKQQTYEQYF. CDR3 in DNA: TGTGCCAGCAAGCAACAAACCTACGAGCAGTACTTC.

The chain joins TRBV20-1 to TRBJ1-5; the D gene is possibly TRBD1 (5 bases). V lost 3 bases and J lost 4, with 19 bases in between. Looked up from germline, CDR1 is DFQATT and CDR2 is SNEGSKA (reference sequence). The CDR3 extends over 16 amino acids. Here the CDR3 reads CSARDSGGTFNQPQHF. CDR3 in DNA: TGCAGTGCTAGGGATTCGGGGGGGACCTTTAATCAGCCCCAGCATTTT.

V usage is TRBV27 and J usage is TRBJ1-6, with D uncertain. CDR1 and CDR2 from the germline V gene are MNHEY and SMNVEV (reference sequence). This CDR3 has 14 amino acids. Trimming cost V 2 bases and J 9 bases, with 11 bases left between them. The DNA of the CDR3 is TGTGCCAGCAGTTTAGGGTATTCAGGTTCACCCCTCCACTTT. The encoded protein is CASSLGYSGSPLHF.

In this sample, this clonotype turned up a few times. As DNA, the CDR3 is TGTGCCACCAGCAGCCTGGTAAGGGGTGAACAGTTCTTC. Amino acid sequence: CATSSLVRGEQFF. The chain employs TRBV15 and TRBJ2-1; a possible D gene is TRBD1 (5 bases). V was clipped by 3 bases and J by 13 bases, with 16 bases between them. CDR1 and CDR2 (germline): LNHNV, YYDKDF (reference sequence). The CDR3 spans 13 residues.

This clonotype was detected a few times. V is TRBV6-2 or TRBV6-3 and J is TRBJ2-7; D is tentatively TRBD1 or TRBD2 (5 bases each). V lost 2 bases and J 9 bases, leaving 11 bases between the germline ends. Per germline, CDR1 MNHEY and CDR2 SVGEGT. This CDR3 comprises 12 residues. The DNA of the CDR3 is TGTGCCAGCAGTTACGGGACCTCCGGGCAGTACTTC. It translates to CASSYGTSGQYF.

CDR3 sequence: CASSPENRVRAYEQYF. DNA for the CDR3: TGTGCCAGCAGTCCCGAAAACAGGGTAAGGGCCTACGAGCAGTACTTC. This chain links TRBV2 with TRBJ2-7; D may be TRBD1 (6 bases). Germline V gives CDR1 SNHLY, CDR2 FYNNEI. Trimming took 5 bases from V and 2 from J, leaving 19 bases between them. This CDR3 is built from 16 residues.

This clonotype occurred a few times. The CDR3 reads CASSEPSGLGETQYF. The DNA of the CDR3 is TGTGCCAGTAGTGAACCTAGCGGCCTTGGAGAGACCCAGTACTTC. The V gene is TRBV19, the J gene TRBJ2-5, with 7 bases lining up with TRBD2. The CDR3 extends over 15 amino acids. Unmatched junction bases numbered 10, after V lost 5 bases and J lost 4 bases. Germline CDR1 and CDR2: LNHDA and SQIVND (reference sequence).

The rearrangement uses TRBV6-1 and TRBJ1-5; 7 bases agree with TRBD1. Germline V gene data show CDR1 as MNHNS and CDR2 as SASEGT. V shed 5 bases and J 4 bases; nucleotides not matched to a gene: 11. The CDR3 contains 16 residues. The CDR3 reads CASSPLPGQINQPQHF. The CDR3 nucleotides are TGTGCCAGCAGTCCCCTCCCGGGACAGATAAATCAGCCCCAGCATTTT.

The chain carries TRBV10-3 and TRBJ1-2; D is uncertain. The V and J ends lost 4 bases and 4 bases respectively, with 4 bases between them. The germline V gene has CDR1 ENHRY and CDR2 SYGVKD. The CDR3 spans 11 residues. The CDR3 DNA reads TGTGCCATCAGTGTCGGCTATGGCTACACCTTC. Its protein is CAISVGYGYTF.

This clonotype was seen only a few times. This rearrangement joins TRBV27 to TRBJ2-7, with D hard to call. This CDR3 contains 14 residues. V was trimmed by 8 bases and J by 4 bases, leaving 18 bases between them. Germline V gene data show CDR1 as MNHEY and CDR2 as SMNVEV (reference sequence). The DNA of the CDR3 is TGTGCCAGCTCCGTGATAGGGAAACCATACGAGCAGTACTTC. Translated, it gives CASSVIGKPYEQYF.

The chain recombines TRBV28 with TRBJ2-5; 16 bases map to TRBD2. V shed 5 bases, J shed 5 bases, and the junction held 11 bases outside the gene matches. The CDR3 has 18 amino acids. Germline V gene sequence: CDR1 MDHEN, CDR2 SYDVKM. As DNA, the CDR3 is TGTGCCAGCAGTCCTCTCGGGGGACTAGCGGGAGGGAGGGAGACCCAGTACTTC. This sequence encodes CASSPLGGLAGGRETQYF.

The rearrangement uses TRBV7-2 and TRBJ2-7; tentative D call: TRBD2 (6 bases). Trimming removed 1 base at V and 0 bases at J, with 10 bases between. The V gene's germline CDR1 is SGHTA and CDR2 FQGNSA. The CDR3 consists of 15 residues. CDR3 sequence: CASSLVWEASYEQYF. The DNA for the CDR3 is TGTGCCAGCAGCTTAGTCTGGGAGGCCTCCTACGAGCAGTACTTC.

The CDR3 spells CASSLSGLVMDEQFF. CDR3 nucleotides: TGTGCCAGCAGTTTAAGCGGACTGGTGATGGATGAGCAGTTCTTC. The chain has TRBV28 and TRBJ2-1; perhaps TRBD2 as D (5 bases). Trimming stripped 2 bases from V and 8 bases from J, with 16 bases between. The CDR3 runs to 15 residues. Germline V gene data show CDR1 as MDHEN and CDR2 as SYDVKM. Variable domain in full (rest from reference TRBV28 and TRBJ2-1): DVKVTQSSRYLVKRTGEKVFLECVQDMDHENMFWYRQDPGLGLRLIYFSYDVKMKEKGDIPEGYSVSREKKERFSLILESASTNQTSMYLCASSLSGLVMDEQFFGPGTRLTVL.

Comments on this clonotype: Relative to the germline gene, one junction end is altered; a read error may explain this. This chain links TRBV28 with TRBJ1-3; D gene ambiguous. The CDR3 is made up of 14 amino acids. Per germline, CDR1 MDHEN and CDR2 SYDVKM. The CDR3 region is CASGRRGYGNTICF. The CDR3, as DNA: TGTGCCAGCGGACGGCGGGGTTATGGAAACACCATATGTTTT.

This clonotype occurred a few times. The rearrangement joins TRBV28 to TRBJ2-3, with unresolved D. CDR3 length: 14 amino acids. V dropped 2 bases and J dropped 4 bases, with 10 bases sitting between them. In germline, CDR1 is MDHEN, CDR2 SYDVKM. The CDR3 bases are TGTGCCAGCAGTTTAGTTCAGGTACCAGATACGCAGTATTTT. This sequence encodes CASSLVQVPDTQYF.

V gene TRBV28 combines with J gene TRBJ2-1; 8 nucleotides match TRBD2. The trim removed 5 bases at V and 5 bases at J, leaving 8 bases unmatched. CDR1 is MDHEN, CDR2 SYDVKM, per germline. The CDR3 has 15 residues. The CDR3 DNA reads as TGTGCCAGCAGTACCCCGGGACTAGGCCACAATGAGCAGTTCTTC. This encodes CASSTPGLGHNEQFF.

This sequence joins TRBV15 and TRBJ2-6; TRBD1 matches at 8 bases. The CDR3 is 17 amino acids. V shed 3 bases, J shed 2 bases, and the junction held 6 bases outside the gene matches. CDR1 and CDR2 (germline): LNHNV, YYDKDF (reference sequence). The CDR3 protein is CATSSASQGAGANVLTF. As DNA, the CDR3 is TGTGCCACCAGCAGTGCCTCACAGGGGGCTGGGGCCAACGTCCTGACTTTC.

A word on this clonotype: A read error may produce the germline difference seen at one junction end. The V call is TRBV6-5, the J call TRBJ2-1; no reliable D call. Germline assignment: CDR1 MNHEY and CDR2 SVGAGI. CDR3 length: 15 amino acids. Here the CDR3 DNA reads TGTGCCAGCAGTTACCGGCACGCCCCACTTAATGAGCGGTTCTTC. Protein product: CASSYRHAPLNERFF.

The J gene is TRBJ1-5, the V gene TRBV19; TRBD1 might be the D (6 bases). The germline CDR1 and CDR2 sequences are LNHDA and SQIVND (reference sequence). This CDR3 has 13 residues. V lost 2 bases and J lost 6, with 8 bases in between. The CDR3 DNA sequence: TGTGCCAGTAGTATACAGGGGCTTCAGCCCCAGCATTTT. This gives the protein CASSIQGLQPQHF.

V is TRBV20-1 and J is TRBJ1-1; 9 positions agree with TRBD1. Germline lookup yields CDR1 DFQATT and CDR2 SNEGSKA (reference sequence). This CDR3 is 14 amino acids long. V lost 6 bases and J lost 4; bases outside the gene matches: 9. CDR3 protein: CSAVRGQGTTEAFF. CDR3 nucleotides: TGCAGTGCCGTACGGGGACAGGGTACCACTGAAGCTTTCTTT.

The CDR3 region has the DNA TGTGCCCGGGCCAGCGGGGAGACCCAGTACTTC. Amino acid sequence: CARASGETQYF. V usage is TRBV30 and J usage is TRBJ2-5, with D tentatively TRBD2 (6 bases). Trimming left V 8 bases short and J 5 bases short, with 12 bases between. The CDR3 length is 11 residues. Germline-derived CDR1 and CDR2 are GTSNPN and SVGIG (reference sequence). The full variable domain, completed using reference TRBV30 and TRBJ2-5, is SQTIHQWPATLVQPVGSPLSLECTVEGTSNPNLYWYRQAAGRGLQLLFYSVGIGQISSEVPQNLSASRPQDRQFILSSKKLLLSDSGFYLCARASGETQYFGPGTRLLVL.

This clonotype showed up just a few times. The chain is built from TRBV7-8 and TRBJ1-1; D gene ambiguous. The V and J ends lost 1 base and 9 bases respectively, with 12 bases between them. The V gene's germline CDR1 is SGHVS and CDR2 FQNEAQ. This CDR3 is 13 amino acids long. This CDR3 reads CASSLGQEDKAFF. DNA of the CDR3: TGTGCCAGCAGCTTAGGGCAGGAAGATAAAGCTTTCTTT.

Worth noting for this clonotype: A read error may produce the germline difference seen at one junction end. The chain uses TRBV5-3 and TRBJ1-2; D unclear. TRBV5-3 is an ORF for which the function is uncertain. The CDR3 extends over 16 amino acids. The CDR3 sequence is CASSLRASSINYGYTF. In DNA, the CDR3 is TGTGCCAGCAGCTTGCGTGCCAGCTCAATCAACTATGGCTACACCTTC.

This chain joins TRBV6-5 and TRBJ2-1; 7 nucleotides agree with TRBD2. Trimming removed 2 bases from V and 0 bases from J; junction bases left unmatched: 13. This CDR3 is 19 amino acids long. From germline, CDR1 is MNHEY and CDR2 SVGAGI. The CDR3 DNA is TGTGCCAGCAGTTACGGGACTACTCGCCCACTGAGCTCCTACAATGAGCAGTTCTTC. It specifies CASSYGTTRPLSSYNEQFF.

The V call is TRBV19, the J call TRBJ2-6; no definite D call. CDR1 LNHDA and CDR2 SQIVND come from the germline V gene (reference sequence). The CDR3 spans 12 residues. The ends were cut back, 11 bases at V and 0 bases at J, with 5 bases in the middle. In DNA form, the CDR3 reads TGTGCCGGATCCTCTGGGGCCAACGTCCTGACTTTC. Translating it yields CAGSSGANVLTF.